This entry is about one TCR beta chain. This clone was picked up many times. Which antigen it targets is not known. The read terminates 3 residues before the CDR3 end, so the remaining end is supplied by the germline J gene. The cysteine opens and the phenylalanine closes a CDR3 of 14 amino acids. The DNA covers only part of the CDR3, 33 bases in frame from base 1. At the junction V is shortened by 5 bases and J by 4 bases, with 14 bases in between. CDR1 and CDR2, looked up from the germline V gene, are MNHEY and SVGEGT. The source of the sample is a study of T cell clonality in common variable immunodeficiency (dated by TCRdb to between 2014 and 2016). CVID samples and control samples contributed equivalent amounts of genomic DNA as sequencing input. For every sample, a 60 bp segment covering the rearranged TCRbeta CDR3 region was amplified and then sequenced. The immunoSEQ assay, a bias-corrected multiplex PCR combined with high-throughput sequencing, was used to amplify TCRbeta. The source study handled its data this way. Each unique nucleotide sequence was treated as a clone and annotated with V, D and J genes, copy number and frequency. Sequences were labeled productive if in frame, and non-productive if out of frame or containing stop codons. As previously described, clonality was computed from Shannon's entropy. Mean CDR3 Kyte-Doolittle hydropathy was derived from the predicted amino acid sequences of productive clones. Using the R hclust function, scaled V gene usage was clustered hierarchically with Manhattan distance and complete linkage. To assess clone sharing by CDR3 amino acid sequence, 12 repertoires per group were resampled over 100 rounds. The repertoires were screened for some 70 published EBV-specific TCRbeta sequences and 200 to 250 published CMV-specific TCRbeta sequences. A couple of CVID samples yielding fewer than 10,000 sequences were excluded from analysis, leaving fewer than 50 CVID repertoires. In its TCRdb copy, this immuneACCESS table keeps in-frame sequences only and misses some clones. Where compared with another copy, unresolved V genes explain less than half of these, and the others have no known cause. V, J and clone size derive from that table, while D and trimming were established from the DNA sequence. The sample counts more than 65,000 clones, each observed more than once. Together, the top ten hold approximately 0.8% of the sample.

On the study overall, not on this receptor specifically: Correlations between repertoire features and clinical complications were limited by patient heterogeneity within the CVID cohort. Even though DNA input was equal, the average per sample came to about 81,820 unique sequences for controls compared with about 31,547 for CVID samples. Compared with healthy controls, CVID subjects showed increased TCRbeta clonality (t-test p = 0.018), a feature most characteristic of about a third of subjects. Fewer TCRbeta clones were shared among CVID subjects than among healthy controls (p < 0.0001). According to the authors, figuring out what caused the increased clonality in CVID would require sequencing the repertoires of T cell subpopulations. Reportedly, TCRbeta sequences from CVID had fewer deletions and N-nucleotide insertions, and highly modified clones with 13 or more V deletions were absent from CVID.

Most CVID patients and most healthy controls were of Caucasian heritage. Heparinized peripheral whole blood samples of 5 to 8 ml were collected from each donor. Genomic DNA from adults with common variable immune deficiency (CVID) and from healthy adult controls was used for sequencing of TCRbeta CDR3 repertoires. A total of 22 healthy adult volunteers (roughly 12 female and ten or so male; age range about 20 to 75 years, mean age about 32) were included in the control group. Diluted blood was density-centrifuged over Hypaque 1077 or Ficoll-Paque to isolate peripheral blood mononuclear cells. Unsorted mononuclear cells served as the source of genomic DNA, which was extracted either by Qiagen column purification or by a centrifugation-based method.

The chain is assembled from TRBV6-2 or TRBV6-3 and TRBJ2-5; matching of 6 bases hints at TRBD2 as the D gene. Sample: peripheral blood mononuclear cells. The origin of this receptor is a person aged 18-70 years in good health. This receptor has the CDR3 CASSPNGGVETQYF. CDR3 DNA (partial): TGTGCCAGCAGTCCCAACGGAGGGGTAGAGACC.